Below are 10 T cell receptor beta chains sequenced from a single sample in a study of blood T cell repertoires in COVID-19 (dated by TCRdb to about 2020). The library was built by means of the immunoSEQ multiplex PCR assay. TCRdb took this table from immuneACCESS and kept in-frame rearrangements with V and J called. Such tables lack part of the clones; where checked against another copy, unresolved V genes explain under half of the gap, and the rest is unexplained. The sample yields around 460,000 clones; around nine tenths were counted once. Less than 0.95% of the sample belongs to the ten largest clones. Sample: peripheral blood. These receptors all come from a young man with COVID-19, enrolled during active disease.

As to this clone: This specimen includes other DNA sequences encoding the same CDR3. This chain links TRBV11-2 with TRBJ1-6; D not certain. Looked up from germline, CDR1 is SGHAT and CDR2 is FQNNGV. V was shortened by 1 base and J by 3 bases, with 7 bases between the two germline ends. The CDR3 runs to 15 residues. The CDR3 nucleotides are TGTGCCAGCAGCTTAGGCGGCAGCTATAATTCACCCCTCCACTTT. This sequence encodes CASSLGGSYNSPLHF.

The chain couples TRBV27 to TRBJ2-3; tentatively, D is TRBD2 (6 bases). Germline V gene sequence: CDR1 MNHEY, CDR2 SMNVEV (reference sequence). Trimming took 5 bases from V and 2 from J, leaving 14 bases between them. This CDR3 contains 15 residues. For the CDR3, the DNA is TGTGCCAGCAGTCGAGTAGCGGCCTTCACAGATACGCAGTATTTT. The encoded protein is CASSRVAAFTDTQYF.

The V call is TRBV6-6, the J call TRBJ1-2; weak D call: TRBD1 (5 bases). V was shortened by 0 bases and J by 7 bases, with 12 bases between the two germline ends. Germline V CDR1 and CDR2: MNHNY, SVGAGI (reference sequence). CDR3 size: 14 residues. For the CDR3, the DNA is TGTGCCAGCAGTTACTCGGCCAGGGCTTCTGGCTACACCTTC. Its translation is CASSYSARASGYTF.

The chain combines TRBV18 with TRBJ2-1; tentatively, D is TRBD1 (6 bases). Germline V gene lookup returns CDR1 KGHSH and CDR2 LQKENI. Deletions cut 3 bases from V and 5 bases from J, with 11 bases between. This CDR3 is built from 14 residues. As DNA, the CDR3 is TGTGCCAGCTCACCTGACAGGACACACAATGAGCAGTTCTTC. It translates to CASSPDRTHNEQFF.

The J gene is TRBJ2-5, the V gene TRBV5-6; 10 bases are a match to TRBD1. Per the germline V gene, CDR1 is SGHDT and CDR2 is YYEEEE. This CDR3 is 16 amino acids long. J lost 4 bases, V lost 0 bases, and 6 bases had no gene match. The CDR3 protein is CASSLAADRGGETQYF. CDR3 in DNA: TGTGCCAGCAGCTTGGCGGCGGACAGGGGGGGAGAGACCCAGTACTTC.

This chain joins TRBV12-3 or TRBV12-4 and TRBJ2-1; possible D gene TRBD2, 6 bases. Trimming removed 5 bases at V and 4 bases at J, with 9 bases between. The length of the CDR3 is 13 residues. The CDR3 here is CASSNGGYNEQFF. The CDR3 nucleotides read TGTGCCAGCAGTAATGGGGGGTACAATGAGCAGTTCTTC.

This chain connects TRBV18 to TRBJ1-2; 9 positions match TRBD1. The germline V gene has CDR1 KGHSH and CDR2 LQKENI. Trimming at V came to 3 bases and at J to 4 bases, leaving 3 bases not matched to a gene. CDR3 length: 14 amino acids. CDR3 amino acids: CASSPRDRVYGYTF. The CDR3, as DNA: TGTGCCAGCTCACCCCGGGACAGGGTCTATGGCTACACCTTC.

This chain links TRBV29-1 with TRBJ2-5, with TRBD2 matching over 15 bases. Germline V gene lookup returns CDR1 SQVTM and CDR2 ANQGSEA. Losses at the gene ends were 4 bases for V and 5 bases for J; bases not matched to a gene: 14. This CDR3 has 18 residues. The DNA of the CDR3 is TGCAGCGTTGTGTGGACTAGCGGGGGGGCGCCCCCATTCGAGACCCAGTACTTC. Amino acid sequence: CSVVWTSGGAPPFETQYF.

This clone was found once. This chain links TRBV7-9 with TRBJ2-5, with a tentative D call TRBD2 (6 bases). The CDR3 is 15 residues long. V lost 5 bases to trimming and J lost 5 bases, with 18 bases between them. Germline-derived CDR1 and CDR2 are SEHNR and FQNEAQ (reference sequence). The CDR3 here is CASSRGTSGRETQYF. CDR3 DNA: TGTGCCAGCAGCCGCGGGACTTCGGGGCGGGAGACCCAGTACTTC.

The chain employs TRBV20-1 and TRBJ2-3, with a weak D call TRBD1 (5 bases). The V gene lost 3 bases and the J gene lost 1 base, with 11 bases spanning the gap. Per the germline V gene, CDR1 is DFQATT and CDR2 is SNEGSKA (reference sequence). This CDR3 has 14 amino acids. CDR3 amino acids: CSASQGIGTDTQYF. Here the CDR3 DNA reads TGCAGTGCTAGTCAGGGAATAGGCACAGATACGCAGTATTTT.